This T cell receptor beta chain was captured in a study of shared clonotypes between healthy human individuals. Study outcomes and limitations: When compared with the clonotypes that were shared by all four sorted-subset donors, the non-shared clonotypes turned out to have lower generation probabilities. Larger estimated richness was generally recorded for naive subsets relative to memory subsets.

Under the authors' procedure: ImmunoSEQ yielded junction-only sequences lacking quality scores, so filtering differed. Measured with immunoSEQ multiplex PCR; TCRdb has only the in-frame clones, and not every one. D and trimming come from the DNA, and the V and J calls and clone size come from that table. This sample carries roughly 2,500,000 clones, under 95% of them seen once, and the ten largest clones take approximately 0.36%. Regarding this clone: The antigen remains unidentified. The identical CDR3 is also encoded by other nucleotide sequences in the sample.

Sequenced material: naive CD4+ T cells from PBMCs. Subset described: CD45RA+ positively selected. The source is a man aged 18 to 30 in good health. Some clones in this sample may be carry-over from other donors' samples.

The CDR3 is CASSSSNEQFF. The CDR3 DNA is TGTGCCAGCAGCTCGTCGAATGAGCAGTTCTTC. This rearrangement joins TRBV2 to TRBJ2-1; D ambiguous. V was trimmed by 6 bases and J by 7 bases, leaving 7 bases between them. The CDR3 is 11 amino acids. CDR1 SNHLY and CDR2 FYNNEI come from the germline V gene.